This TCR beta chain was captured by sequencing in a study of T cells in localized non-small cell lung cancer. This CDR3 comprises 15 residues. V lost 0 bases, J lost 2 bases, and 8 bases lay in between. Per germline, CDR1 MNHNY and CDR2 SVGAGI (reference sequence). Study findings and constraints: Uninvolved nearby lung showed the greatest T cell clonality, exceeding that found in tumor. A single tumor region was sequenced, leaving heterogeneity possible. The study detected a median about 60 of the top 100 tumor clones in adjacent lung.

Profiled with immunoSEQ multiplex PCR; TCRdb holds only in-frame clones, not every one. Found here are approximately 61,000 clones, 80% to 90% of them singletons; the top ten hold about 5.6%. Turning to this clone: Its antigen is currently unknown.

The rearrangement uses TRBV6-6 and TRBJ2-4, with unresolved D. This clonotype was obtained from a woman aged 35-70 years with stage I lung adenocarcinoma. The sequencing here drew on peripheral blood, taken before any cancer treatment. CDR3 protein: CASSYSRQTKNIQYF. DNA of the CDR3: TGTGCCAGCAGTTACTCTAGGCAGACCAAAAACATTCAGTACTTC.